This T cell receptor (beta chain) was identified in a study of PD-1 blockade in classical Hodgkin lymphoma (dated by TCRdb to the early 2020s). As for the study more broadly: Nivolumab dosing was 3 mg/kg intravenously every 2 weeks, continuing until either disease progression or unacceptable toxicity. To define a peripheral blood immune signature of response to PD-1 blockade in classical Hodgkin lymphoma, the study combined TCR beta sequencing with CyTOF.

The investigation overall reported the following: Newly diagnosed patients were reported to have lower baseline TCR diversity than healthy donors, and relapsed/refractory patients were reported to have lower baseline TCR diversity still. Lower diversity was observed in patients in whom nivolumab was started less than 1 year after ASCT, and these patients were excluded from later analyses so that confounding by immune reconstitution would be avoided. A significant rise by C4D1 was seen in CD4+ but not CD8+ TCR diversity (p=0.0027 vs p=0.16), with the rise being most apparent in complete responders (p=0.02). Trial patients with a complete response had baseline diversity similar to that of newly diagnosed patients, while partial responders and progressors had significantly lower diversity. The study was limited to a single clinical trial cohort, and causes of repertoire differences, possibly disease activity or prior therapy, remained undefined.

Genomic DNA was extracted with the Qiagen DNeasy kit from unsorted PBMCs and from negatively selected CD4+ and CD8+ fractions. Using primers that anneal to V and J segments, immunoSEQ multiplex PCR amplified the TCR beta CDR3 regions. A synthetic immune receptor repertoire was used to minimize amplification bias, and any remaining bias was removed computationally after sequencing. Under the source paper's analysis protocol: Custom Python scripts were used to quantify repertoire diversity as the Shannon entropy index. Unsorted, CD4+ and CD8+ repertoires were analyzed separately, except for combined analyses in which CD4+ and CD8+ sequences were merged in silico. Clonal expansion was defined as a frequency increase of at least 2-fold after treatment compared with C1D1, and clones undetected at baseline were assigned a pseudocount of 0.5. Singleton clones were defined as clones with 0 or 1 copy at C1D1, and non-singleton clones were defined as clones with 2 or more copies. Clones expanded in unsorted samples were assigned a CD4+, CD8+ or unknown annotation through matching of protein sequences in sorted samples from the same patient. Wilcoxon tests on paired samples were used to test diversity changes from C1D1 to C4D1. What TCRdb holds here is the immuneACCESS table cut down to in-frame rearrangements. Part of the clones is not present; checked against another copy, under half of the missing clones reflect an unresolved V gene, and the others are unexplained. That table gives V, J and clone size, and the DNA gave D and trimming. The sample yields some 65,000 clones; 65% to 75% were counted once. The leading ten clones occupy over 7.5% of the sample.

CDR1 and CDR2, looked up from the germline V gene (reference sequence), are LNHDA and SQIVND. A distance of 15 bases separates the germline ends of V and J, which lose 5 bases and 2 bases respectively. The CDR3, cysteine through phenylalanine, is 15 amino acids long. Only the CDR3 DNA is retained, 45 bases long and in frame from the first base. In its sample, this clone was seen a few times. It has no known antigen specificity. The input lacks base qualities; no much larger clone sits a single base away. This sample's time point label indicates: cycle 2 day 1 (C2D1) of nivolumab. Every trial patient had relapsed after autologous stem cell transplantation, and cohorts A, B and C differed in prior brentuximab vedotin exposure. A total of fewer than 65 patients with relapsed/refractory classical Hodgkin lymphoma made up the trial cohort, and each patient's best overall response was complete response, partial response or progressive disease. Trial patients were treated with single-agent nivolumab in the multi-cohort phase II CheckMate 205 trial. An independent review committee assessed best overall response using the 2007 International Working Group response criteria. Trial PBMCs were collected just before the start of nivolumab (C1D1) and during therapy at cycle 2 day 1 and cycle 4 day 1. After peripheral blood was drawn into 8 mL Vacutainer Cell Preparation Tubes, PBMCs were isolated by centrifugation and then cryopreserved.

The TCR originated in a human donor with classical Hodgkin lymphoma. The chain links TRBV19 with TRBJ1-2, with no reliable assignment of the D segment. Specimen: peripheral blood mononuclear cells (PBMCs), collected before the second cycle of nivolumab. The bases read TGTGCCAGTAGTTCCGTTGCTGAGCTGAACTATGGCTACACCTTC. The resulting protein is CASSSVAELNYGYTF.